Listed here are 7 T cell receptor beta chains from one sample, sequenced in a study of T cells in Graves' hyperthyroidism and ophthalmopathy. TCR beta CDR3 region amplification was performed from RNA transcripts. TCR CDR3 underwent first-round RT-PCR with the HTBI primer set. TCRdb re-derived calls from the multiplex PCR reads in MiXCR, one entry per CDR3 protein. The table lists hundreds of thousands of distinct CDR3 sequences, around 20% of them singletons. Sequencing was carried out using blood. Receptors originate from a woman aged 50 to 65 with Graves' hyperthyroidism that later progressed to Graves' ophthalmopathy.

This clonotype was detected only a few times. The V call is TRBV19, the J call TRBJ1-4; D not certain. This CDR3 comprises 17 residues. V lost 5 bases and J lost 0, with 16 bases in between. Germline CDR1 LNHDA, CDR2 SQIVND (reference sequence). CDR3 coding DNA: TGTGCCAGTAGTCCCAGGACCACCCAGGCAACTAATGAAAAACTGTTTTTT. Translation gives CASSPRTTQATNEKLFF.

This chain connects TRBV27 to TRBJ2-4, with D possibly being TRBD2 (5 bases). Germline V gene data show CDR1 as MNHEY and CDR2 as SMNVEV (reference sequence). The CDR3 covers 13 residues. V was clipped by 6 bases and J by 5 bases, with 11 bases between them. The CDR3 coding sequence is TGTGCCAGCAGACGGGCCGGGGAAAACATTCAGTACTTC. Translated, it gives CASRRAGENIQYF.

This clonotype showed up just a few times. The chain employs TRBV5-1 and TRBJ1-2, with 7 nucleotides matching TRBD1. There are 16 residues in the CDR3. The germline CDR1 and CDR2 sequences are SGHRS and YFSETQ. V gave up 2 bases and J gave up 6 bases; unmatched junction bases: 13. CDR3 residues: CASSFPGQAGSNGYTF. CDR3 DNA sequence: TGCGCCAGCAGCTTTCCTGGACAGGCGGGAAGTAATGGCTACACCTTC.

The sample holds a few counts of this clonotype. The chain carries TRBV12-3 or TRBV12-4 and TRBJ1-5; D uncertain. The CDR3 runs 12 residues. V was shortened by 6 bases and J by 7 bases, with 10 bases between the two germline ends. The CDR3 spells CASSPARQPQHF. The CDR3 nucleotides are TGTGCCAGCAGCCCAGCCCGCCAGCCCCAGCATTTT.

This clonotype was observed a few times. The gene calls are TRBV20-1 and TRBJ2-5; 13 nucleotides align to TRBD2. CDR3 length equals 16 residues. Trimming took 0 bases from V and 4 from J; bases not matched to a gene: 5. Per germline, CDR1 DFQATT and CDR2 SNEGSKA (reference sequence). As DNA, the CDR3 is TGCAGTGCTAGAGACGGACTAGCGGGGGAATTAGAGACCCAGTACTTC. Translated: CSARDGLAGELETQYF.

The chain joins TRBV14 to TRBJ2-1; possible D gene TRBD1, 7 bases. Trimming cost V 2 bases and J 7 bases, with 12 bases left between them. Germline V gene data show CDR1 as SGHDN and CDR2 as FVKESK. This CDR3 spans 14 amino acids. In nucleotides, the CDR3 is TGTGCCAGCAGCCAAAACCCAGGGGGGAATGAGCAGTTCTTC. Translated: CASSQNPGGNEQFF.

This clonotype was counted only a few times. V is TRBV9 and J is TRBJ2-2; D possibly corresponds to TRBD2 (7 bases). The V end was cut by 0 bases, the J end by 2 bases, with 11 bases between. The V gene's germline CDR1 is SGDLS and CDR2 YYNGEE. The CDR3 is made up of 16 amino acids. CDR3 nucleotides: TGTGCCAGCAGCGTAGGTTGGGGGGGCAACACCGGGGAGCTGTTTTTT. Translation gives CASSVGWGGNTGELFF. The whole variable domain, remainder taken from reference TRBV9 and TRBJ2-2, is DSGVTQTPKHLITATGQRVTLRCSPRSGDLSVYWYQQSLDQGLQFLIQYYNGEERAKGNILERFSAQQFPDLHSELNLSSLELGDSALYFCASSVGWGGNTGELFFGEGSRLTVL.